Presented here are 15 T cell receptor beta chains from one specimen sequenced in a study of cytotoxic CD8 clonotypes in ibrutinib-treated CLL. Using immunoSEQ multiplex PCR, the repertoire was profiled, and TCRdb retains in-frame clones only, with some absent. The data show under 150,000 clones, 70% to 90% seen once. The specimen comprised PBMCs, sampled after 36 months of ibrutinib treatment. Receptor source: a human donor with chronic lymphocytic leukemia.

The chain employs TRBV2 and TRBJ1-1; TRBD1 matches 7 bases. Trimming at V came to 9 bases and at J to 2 bases, leaving 3 bases not matched to a gene. The germline V gene has CDR1 SNHLY and CDR2 FYNNEI. The CDR3 is 12 residues long. CDR3 residues: CARGQVNTEAFF. CDR3 DNA: TGTGCCAGAGGACAGGTAAACACTGAAGCTTTCTTT.

This chain joins TRBV4-1 and TRBJ1-4; perhaps TRBD1 as D (5 bases). CDR3 length: 15 amino acids. The germline CDR1 and CDR2 sequences are MGHRA and YSYEKL. V was trimmed by 4 bases and J by 5 bases, leaving 14 bases between them. Here the CDR3 reads CASSLIDSGNEKLFF. DNA of the CDR3: TGCGCCAGCAGCCTTATAGACTCAGGGAATGAAAAACTGTTTTTT.

The chain has TRBV4-2 and TRBJ2-1, with 7 bases matching TRBD2. Germline V lookup: CDR1 LGHNA, CDR2 YNFKEQ. This CDR3 is 15 amino acids long. V was clipped by 4 bases and J by 4 bases; unmatched bases: 7. CDR3 sequence reads: CASSPRYGGYNEQFF. CDR3 DNA: TGTGCCAGCAGCCCTAGGTACGGGGGGTACAATGAGCAGTTCTTC.

The V and J genes are TRBV10-3 and TRBJ2-2; 12 bases fit TRBD2. Germline V gives CDR1 ENHRY, CDR2 SYGVKD. The CDR3 runs 15 residues. V was clipped by 8 bases and J by 7 bases; unmatched bases: 8. As DNA, the CDR3 is TGTGCCATCCGCAGACTAGCGGGAGAGGGCGGGGAGCTGTTTTTT. Translated: CAIRRLAGEGGELFF.

The V call is TRBV14, the J call TRBJ1-3; D is unclear. Germline values: CDR1 SGHDN, CDR2 FVKESK. The germline V and J ends were trimmed by 1 base and 7 bases, with 2 bases remaining between them. The CDR3 totals 11 residues. The CDR3 coding sequence is TGTGCCAGCAGCCAAGTTAACACCATATATTTT. Translated, it gives CASSQVNTIYF.

The chain links TRBV28 to TRBJ1-6, with TRBD1 matching 7 bases. This CDR3 is 18 amino acids long. CDR1 and CDR2 from the germline V gene are MDHEN and SYDVKM. The junction had 6 bases not matched to a gene; V was cut back by 1 base and J by 0 bases. Written as DNA, the CDR3 is TGTGCCAGCAGTTTATCAAGGGGGCTCGGCTCCTATAATTCACCCCTCCACTTT. Translating it yields CASSLSRGLGSYNSPLHF. Complete variable domain (other parts from reference TRBV28 and TRBJ1-6): DVKVTQSSRYLVKRTGEKVFLECVQDMDHENMFWYRQDPGLGLRLIYFSYDVKMKEKGDIPEGYSVSREKKERFSLILESASTNQTSMYLCASSLSRGLGSYNSPLHFGNGTRLTVT.

This sequence joins TRBV10-2 and TRBJ2-7, with 8 bases identical to TRBD1. CDR1 and CDR2 from the germline V gene are WSHSY and SAAADI. Losses at the gene ends were 3 bases for V and 2 bases for J; bases not matched to a gene: 6. CDR3 length: 15 amino acids. CDR3 region: CASSEGQGSPYEQYF. In DNA form, the CDR3 reads TGCGCCAGCAGTGAAGGACAGGGAAGCCCCTACGAGCAGTACTTC.

In regard to this clone: The same CDR3 arises from other DNA sequences in this sample as well. This chain links TRBV5-1 with TRBJ1-3; tentative D call: TRBD1 (6 bases). This CDR3 spans 15 amino acids. Germline V gives CDR1 SGHRS, CDR2 YFSETQ. Between the trimmed V and J ends, which lost 0 bases and 0 bases, there was a span of 7 bases. DNA of the CDR3: TGCGCCAGCAGCTTGGCAGGGGTCTCTGGAAACACCATATATTTT. Amino acid sequence: CASSLAGVSGNTIYF.

The chain's CDR3 is CASVTGGTTEAFF. CDR3 bases: TGTGCCAGTGTCACAGGGGGAACCACTGAAGCTTTCTTT. The chain has TRBV19 and TRBJ1-1, with 8 bases matching TRBD1. CDR3 size: 13 residues. The V gene end was trimmed by 8 bases and the J gene end by 4 bases; junction bases not matched to a gene: 6. The germline V gene has CDR1 LNHDA and CDR2 SQIVND (reference sequence).

This chain connects TRBV7-6 to TRBJ2-7, with 7 bases aligning to TRBD2. V lost 1 base, J lost 1 base, and 4 bases stayed unmatched. The CDR3 runs 15 residues. Per germline, CDR1 SGHVS and CDR2 FNYEAQ. The CDR3 sequence is CASSLGEGKSYEQYF. As DNA, the CDR3 is TGTGCCAGCAGCTTAGGGGAGGGAAAGTCCTACGAGCAGTACTTC.

The chain links TRBV7-8 to TRBJ1-5; 7 bases align to TRBD1. Looked up from germline, CDR1 is SGHVS and CDR2 is FQNEAQ. The CDR3 length is 16 residues. With 5 bases clipped from V and 5 bases from J, the junction kept 12 bases outside the gene matches. In DNA, the CDR3 is TGTGCCAGCAGCCCCAGGGGGGCCCTGAGCCATCAGCCCCAGCATTTT. It translates to CASSPRGALSHQPQHF.

This sequence joins TRBV18 and TRBJ1-2; TRBD1 agrees at 9 bases. The CDR3 is made up of 13 amino acids. Looked up from germline, CDR1 is KGHSH and CDR2 is LQKENI. V lost 3 bases, J lost 8 bases, and 4 bases stayed unmatched. The CDR3 coding sequence is TGTGCCAGCTCACCGGGGACAGGGAGCGGCTACACCTTC. This encodes CASSPGTGSGYTF.

V is TRBV10-3 and J is TRBJ2-3; D gene ambiguous. V lost 3 bases to trimming and J lost 3 bases, with 13 bases between them. Germline V gives CDR1 ENHRY, CDR2 SYGVKD. This CDR3 comprises 15 residues. CDR3 region: CAISDLGMNTDTQYF. Here the CDR3 DNA reads TGTGCCATCAGTGACTTAGGGATGAATACAGATACGCAGTATTTT.

V usage is TRBV7-9 and J usage is TRBJ1-1; TRBD1 might be the D (6 bases). The CDR3 sequence is 15 residues long. The germline V gene has CDR1 SEHNR and CDR2 FQNEAQ (reference sequence). Trimming pared 5 bases from V and 11 bases from J, leaving 24 bases between. The CDR3 reads CASSPQEGGKLVAFF. The CDR3 DNA is TGTGCCAGCAGCCCCCAGGAGGGGGGAAAGCTAGTTGCTTTCTTT.

This sequence joins TRBV15 and TRBJ2-7; TRBD2 is a possible D gene (6 bases). The germline V and J ends were trimmed by 5 bases and 2 bases, with 16 bases remaining between them. This CDR3 spans 15 amino acids. Germline V CDR1 and CDR2: LNHNV, YYDKDF (reference sequence). The CDR3 reads CATSGRLVMPYEQYF. The CDR3 DNA reads as TGTGCCACCAGCGGTCGACTAGTAATGCCCTACGAGCAGTACTTC.